What follows describes a single T cell receptor beta chain. Authors' analysis steps: Amplification of reference gene primers was used by the study to estimate nucleated cell counts. The protocol was immunoSEQ multiplex PCR, while the TCRdb copy is restricted to in-frame clones and leaves out a portion. That table is the source of V, J and clone size, and D and trimming were worked out from the DNA. The sample records 150,000 to 250,000 clones, about nine tenths being singletons. The sample comes from a study of blood T cell repertoires in COVID-19. Study-level information: Donors in the United States, Italy and Spain gave samples during acute or convalescent COVID-19.

The V segment lost 5 bases and the J segment 8 bases; nucleotides outside the gene matches: 8. The CDR3 sequence is 13 residues long. The cohort comprised adults aged roughly 18 to 100 years residing in about two dozen US areas. Cohort allocation depended upon clinical history that participants reported. The chain joins TRBV12-3 or TRBV12-4 to TRBJ1-2; 7 nucleotides line up with TRBD1. The sequencing sample was made of PBMCs or T cells enriched from blood (not recorded which). The source is a woman aged 30 to 39 who had recovered from COVID-19. The CDR3: CASSHRGDQGYTF. The CDR3 DNA is TGTGCCAGCAGTCACAGGGGAGATCAAGGCTACACCTTC.